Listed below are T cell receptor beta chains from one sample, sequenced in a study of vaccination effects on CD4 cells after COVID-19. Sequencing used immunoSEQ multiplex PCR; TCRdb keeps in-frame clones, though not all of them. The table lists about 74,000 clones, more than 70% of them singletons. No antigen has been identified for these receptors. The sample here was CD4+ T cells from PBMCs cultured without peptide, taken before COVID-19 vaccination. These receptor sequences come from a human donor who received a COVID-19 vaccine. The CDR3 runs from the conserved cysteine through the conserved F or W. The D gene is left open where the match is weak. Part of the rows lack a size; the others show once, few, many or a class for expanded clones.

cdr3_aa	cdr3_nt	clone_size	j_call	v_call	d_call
CASSPTAQETQYF	TGTGCCAGCTCACCGACAGCTCAAGAGACCCAGTACTTC	-	TRBJ2-5	TRBV18	-
CATSDPGQGNYGYTF	TGTGCCACCAGTGATCCGGGACAGGGGAACTATGGCTACACCTTC	-	TRBJ1-2	TRBV24-1	TRBD1
CASSPLLAETQYF	TGTGCCAGCTCACCACTGCTAGCAGAGACCCAGTACTTC	-	TRBJ2-5	TRBV18	-
CASSESMVATNEKLFF	TGCGCCAGCAGTGAGTCGATGGTTGCAACTAATGAAAAACTGTTTTTT	-	TRBJ1-4	TRBV10-2	-
CASSLIRDVYGYTF	TGTGCCAGCAGCTTAATAAGGGACGTCTATGGCTACACCTTC	-	TRBJ1-2	TRBV5-8	-
CASSQEPASRPVYGYTF	TGCGCCAGCAGCCAAGAGCCAGCGTCGCGTCCGGTGTATGGCTACACCTTC	few	TRBJ1-2	TRBV4-1	-
CASSLRQYTEAFF	TGCGCCAGCAGCTTGCGACAGTACACTGAAGCTTTCTTT	-	TRBJ1-1	TRBV5-1	-
CASSPEANTEAFF	TGTGCCAGCAGCCCGGAGGCCAACACTGAAGCTTTCTTT	-	TRBJ1-1	TRBV7-2	-
CATSDNRGLNTDTQYF	TGTGCCACCAGTGACAACAGGGGCCTGAACACAGATACGCAGTATTTT	-	TRBJ2-3	TRBV24-1	TRBD1
CASSALGGGPGELFF	TGTGCCAGCAGCGCACTCGGAGGGGGCCCCGGGGAGCTGTTTTTT	-	TRBJ2-2	TRBV9	-
CASSKTYSVDTEAFF	TGTGCCAGCAGTAAGACCTACAGCGTCGACACTGAAGCTTTCTTT	few	TRBJ1-1	TRBV6-2/TRBV6-3	-
CASSLNRNTEAFF	TGTGCCAGCAGCTTGAACAGGAACACTGAAGCTTTCTTT	-	TRBJ1-1	TRBV5-6	-
CASSFQTGPAYNEQFF	TGTGCCAGCAGTTTCCAGACAGGCCCGGCCTACAATGAGCAGTTCTTC	-	TRBJ2-1	TRBV6-5	-
CASNRGAGETQYF	TGTGCCAGCAACCGGGGGGCCGGGGAGACCCAGTACTTC	-	TRBJ2-5	TRBV12-3/TRBV12-4	-
CASSFSQDQPQHF	TGTGCCAGCAGCTTCTCGCAGGACCAGCCCCAGCATTTT	-	TRBJ1-5	TRBV11-2	-
CASSRSRQPGDQPQHF	TGCGCCAGCAGCCGCTCCAGGCAGCCAGGGGATCAGCCCCAGCATTTT	-	TRBJ1-5	TRBV10-2	-
CASSLSWNTEAFF	TGTGCCAGCAGCTTAAGCTGGAACACTGAAGCTTTCTTT	-	TRBJ1-1	TRBV7-3	-
CASSDDRGRTEAFF	TGTGCCAGCAGTGATGACAGGGGTCGGACTGAAGCTTTCTTT	-	TRBJ1-1	TRBV25-1	TRBD1
CASSQAIGKGDEKLFF	TGTGCCAGCAGCCAAGCCATTGGGAAGGGAGATGAAAAACTGTTTTTT	-	TRBJ1-4	TRBV14	-
CAISVTNSGNTIYF	TGTGCCATCAGTGTAACGAACTCTGGAAACACCATATATTTT	-	TRBJ1-3	TRBV10-3	-
CASSSGGGASYNSPLHF	TGTGCCAGCAGCTCGGGGGGGGGCGCGTCTTATAATTCACCCCTCCACTTT	-	TRBJ1-6	TRBV5-4	-
CASSYTSGGVNTQYF	TGTGCCAGCAGTTATACTAGCGGGGGGGTGAATACGCAGTATTTT	once	TRBJ2-3	TRBV6-5	TRBD2
CASRTQGIMNTEAFF	TGTGCCAGCAGAACACAGGGGATCATGAACACTGAAGCTTTCTTT	few	TRBJ1-1	TRBV6-4	TRBD1
CASSLAGGLYNEQFF	TGTGCCAGCAGCTTAGCGGGGGGGCTGTACAATGAGCAGTTCTTC	-	TRBJ2-1	TRBV9	TRBD2
CSVVRDNYGYTF	TGCAGCGTTGTTAGGGACAACTATGGCTACACCTTC	-	TRBJ1-2	TRBV29-1	-
CASSHQFPGQEDEQFF	TGCGCCAGCAGCCATCAATTTCCGGGACAGGAAGATGAGCAGTTCTTC	-	TRBJ2-1	TRBV4-1	TRBD1
CASSPRDLPKGYTF	TGTGCCAGCAGCCCCCGGGACCTCCCGAAGGGCTACACCTTC	-	TRBJ1-2	TRBV7-9	-
CASSQQGSTGELFF	TGTGCCAGCAGCCAACAGGGGTCCACCGGGGAGCTGTTTTTT	once	TRBJ2-2	TRBV3-1/TRBV3-2	-
CASRGYSNQPQHF	TGTGCCAGCAGGGGTTATAGCAATCAGCCCCAGCATTTT	-	TRBJ1-5	TRBV6-5	-
CATSRVRGQGVGGGYTF	TGTGCCACCAGCAGAGTACGGGGACAGGGCGTGGGAGGCGGCTACACCTTC	-	TRBJ1-2	TRBV15	TRBD1
CATSDTGTLAYNEQFF	TGTGCCACCAGTGACACCGGGACGCTAGCCTACAATGAGCAGTTCTTC	-	TRBJ2-1	TRBV24-1	-
CATSPRDNQPQHF	TGTGCCACCAGCCCACGGGACAATCAGCCCCAGCATTTT	-	TRBJ1-5	TRBV15	-
CASTSGGSGNTIYF	TGCGCCAGCACCTCAGGGGGATCTGGAAACACCATATATTTT	-	TRBJ1-3	TRBV5-1	TRBD1
CASSFEWQPQHF	TGTGCCAGCAGTTTTGAGTGGCAGCCCCAGCATTTT	-	TRBJ1-5	TRBV12-3/TRBV12-4	-
CASSPSFTGNTEAFF	TGTGCCAGCAGCCCAAGCTTTACAGGGAACACTGAAGCTTTCTTT	-	TRBJ1-1	TRBV3-1/TRBV3-2	-
CASSLSVAYVGELFF	TGCGCCAGCAGCTTATCAGTAGCGTACGTCGGGGAGCTGTTTTTT	-	TRBJ2-2	TRBV5-1	-
CASSPGRSTDTQYF	TGTGCCAGCAGCCCGGGACGGAGCACAGATACGCAGTATTTT	-	TRBJ2-3	TRBV7-2	-
CARGRDRTVRDTF	TGTGCCAGGGGACGGGACAGGACAGTTAGGGACACCTTC	-	TRBJ1-2	TRBV21-1	-
CASSNLAGGPPGANVLTF	TGTGCCAGCTCCAACCTAGCGGGGGGGCCTCCTGGGGCCAACGTCCTGACTTTC	-	TRBJ2-6	TRBV19	TRBD2
CATNRAANEKLFF	TGTGCCACCAACAGGGCGGCTAATGAAAAACTGTTTTTT	-	TRBJ1-4	TRBV15	-
CASTLNRGPVGQPQHF	TGTGCCAGTACCCTTAACAGGGGCCCTGTTGGACAGCCCCAGCATTTT	-	TRBJ1-5	TRBV19	TRBD1
CASSLGKTGVPVNTEAFF	TGTGCCAGCAGCTTGGGGAAAACAGGGGTACCTGTGAACACTGAAGCTTTCTTT	few	TRBJ1-1	TRBV5-8	TRBD1
CASSQMETQYF	TGCGCCAGCAGCCAGATGGAGACCCAGTACTTC	-	TRBJ2-5	TRBV10-2	-
CASRERGGSYNEQFF	TGTGCCAGCAGGGAGCGGGGGGGTAGCTACAATGAGCAGTTCTTC	-	TRBJ2-1	TRBV6-6	TRBD2
CASNRDSRSGANVLTF	TGTGCCAGCAACCGGGACAGCCGATCTGGGGCCAACGTCCTGACTTTC	-	TRBJ2-6	TRBV9	TRBD1
CATSRNSNYGYTF	TGTGCCACCTCCCGGAACAGCAACTATGGCTACACCTTC	-	TRBJ1-2	TRBV6-5	-
CASSDSGQGPIQYF	TGTGCCAGCAGTGATTCGGGACAGGGGCCCATTCAGTACTTC	-	TRBJ2-4	TRBV2	TRBD1